The 17 T cell receptor beta chains presented below share a single source sample, sequenced in a study of blood T cell repertoires in COVID-19. Some clones are missing from TCRdb's copy, which holds only in-frame ones; the method was immunoSEQ multiplex PCR. The sample consists of approximately 93,000 clones, approximately 86% of them appearing once. Sequenced input: peripheral blood. These receptor sequences come from a man aged 50 to 60 with COVID-19, enrolled during active disease.

The sample holds a few counts of this clone. The V gene is TRBV7-9, the J gene TRBJ2-1, with TRBD2 identical over 7 bases. The CDR3 covers 14 residues. Germline V lookup: CDR1 SEHNR, CDR2 FQNEAQ (reference sequence). V was clipped by 4 bases and J by 12 bases; unmatched bases: 12. CDR3 in DNA: TGTGCCAGCAGCTCCCGGGGAAGAGCGGGGCCGCAGTTCTTC. Protein: CASSSRGRAGPQFF.

This clone was detected only once. The gene calls are TRBV4-1 and TRBJ2-1; 10 positions agree with TRBD2. The V and J ends lost 1 base and 4 bases, in that order; junction bases with no gene match: 7. Germline loops: CDR1 MGHRA, CDR2 YSYEKL. There are 17 residues in the CDR3. The CDR3 DNA is TGCGCCAGCAGCCAAGTGAGCGGGGGGGCCCTTTACAATGAGCAGTTCTTC. As protein: CASSQVSGGALYNEQFF.

CDR3 nucleotides: TGTGCCAGCAGCCTCCATACAGTGAACTATGGCTACACCTTC. Translation: CASSLHTVNYGYTF. The chain joins TRBV7-9 to TRBJ1-2; D is uncertain. Per the germline V gene, CDR1 is SEHNR and CDR2 is FQNEAQ (reference sequence). The CDR3 contains 14 residues. V dropped 5 bases and J dropped 2 bases, with 12 bases sitting between them.

The chain joins TRBV29-1 to TRBJ2-7; D is perhaps TRBD1 (7 bases). CDR1 SQVTM and CDR2 ANQGSEA come from the germline V gene. This CDR3 is 13 amino acids long. V gave up 4 bases and J gave up 2 bases, with 12 bases separating them. The CDR3 coding sequence is TGCAGCGTTGGGAGGGGGCCAACCTACGAGCAGTACTTC. It translates to CSVGRGPTYEQYF.

This clone appeared once. The chain uses TRBV27 and TRBJ2-1, with 12 nucleotides matching TRBD2. This CDR3 region has 18 residues. Per germline, CDR1 MNHEY and CDR2 SMNVEV (reference sequence). V dropped 0 bases and J dropped 0; count of bases not matched to a gene: 3. The CDR3 spells CASSLSSSGGASYNEQFF. The CDR3 coding sequence is TGTGCCAGCAGTTTATCCTCTAGCGGGGGGGCCTCCTACAATGAGCAGTTCTTC.

The chain is built from TRBV11-2 and TRBJ1-1; TRBD1 matches 10 bases. The trim removed 5 bases at V and 5 bases at J, leaving 5 bases unmatched. Germline-derived CDR1 and CDR2 are SGHAT and FQNNGV. This CDR3 spans 14 amino acids. This chain's CDR3 is CASSTTGGRTEAFF. CDR3 DNA: TGTGCCAGCAGCACGACAGGGGGCCGAACTGAAGCTTTCTTT.

The gene calls are TRBV4-3 and TRBJ1-2, with D possibly matching TRBD1 (6 bases). Trimming left V 4 bases short and J 0 bases short, with 12 bases between. The CDR3 is made up of 15 amino acids. The germline CDR1 and CDR2 sequences are LGHNA and YSLEER. The DNA for the CDR3 is TGCGCCAGCAGCCCTGGACAGTCGGCTAACTATGGCTACACCTTC. Translated: CASSPGQSANYGYTF.

The chain couples TRBV6-4 to TRBJ2-1; 13 bases map to TRBD2. The V gene end was trimmed by 3 bases and the J gene end by 12 bases; junction bases not matched to a gene: 8. The CDR3 length is 15 residues. Germline V gives CDR1 MRHNA, CDR2 SNTAGT. CDR3 bases: TGTGCCAGCAGTGAGACTACTAGCGGGGGGGCGATGCAGTTCTTC. This translates into CASSETTSGGAMQFF.

The CDR3 DNA sequence: TGTGCCAGAAGCTTCCATCATCCGACAGTCAAAAGCTCCTACAATGAGCAGTTCTTC. Protein product: CARSFHHPTVKSSYNEQFF. This rearrangement joins TRBV5-3 to TRBJ2-1; D is possibly TRBD1 (5 bases). TRBV5-3 is an open reading frame whose function is uncertain. CDR3 length: 19 residues. V was clipped by 2 bases and J by 0 bases, with 21 bases between them.

The chain couples TRBV15 to TRBJ2-7; D gene unclear. The ends were cut back, 3 bases at V and 0 bases at J, with 9 bases in the middle. Germline values: CDR1 LNHNV, CDR2 YYDKDF (reference sequence). The CDR3 length is 14 residues. CDR3: CATSSLLSSYEQYF. The CDR3 region has the DNA TGTGCCACCAGCAGCCTACTTAGCTCCTACGAGCAGTACTTC. Full variable domain (missing parts from reference TRBV15 and TRBJ2-7): DAMVIQNPRYQVTQFGKPVTLSCSQTLNHNVMYWYQQKSSQAPKLLFHYYDKDFNNEADTPDNFQSRRPNTSFCFLDIRSPGLGDTAMYLCATSSLLSSYEQYFGPGTRLTVT.

The chain links TRBV7-3 to TRBJ2-2, with a weak D call TRBD1 (6 bases). With 2 bases removed from V and 2 bases from J, the gap between germline ends came to 12 bases. The CDR3 length is 16 residues. Germline assignment: CDR1 SGHTA and CDR2 FQGTGA. This CDR3 is CASSLQGPQNTGELFF. The CDR3 nucleotides read TGTGCCAGCAGCTTACAGGGGCCTCAAAACACCGGGGAGCTGTTTTTT.

This clone was seen just once. The chain is built from TRBV19 and TRBJ1-2; D gene uncertain. V lost 2 bases and J 3 bases, leaving 13 bases between the germline ends. The CDR3 length is 15 residues. Per germline, CDR1 LNHDA and CDR2 SQIVND (reference sequence). The CDR3: CASSIMNGEHYGYTF. In nucleotides, the CDR3 is TGTGCCAGTAGTATAATGAACGGGGAACACTATGGCTACACCTTC.

The V and J genes are TRBV3-1 (or the pseudogene TRBV3-2) and TRBJ2-7; 7 positions match TRBD1. V lost 2 bases to trimming and J lost 5 bases; unmatched junction nucleotides: 3. This CDR3 has 13 residues. Germline V gene lookup returns CDR1 LGHDT and CDR2 YNNKEL (reference sequence). DNA of the CDR3: TGTGCCAGCAGCCAACTAGACAGGGACGAGCAGTACTTC. The encoded protein is CASSQLDRDEQYF.

CDR3 in amino acids: CAWSVLGGTEAFF. CDR3 sequence (DNA): TGTGCCTGGAGTGTTCTGGGAGGCACTGAAGCTTTCTTT. The J gene is TRBJ1-1, the V gene TRBV30; D is undetermined. The CDR3 has 13 amino acids. Germline V CDR1 and CDR2: GTSNPN, SVGIG (reference sequence). V was pared by 0 bases and J by 4 bases, with 9 bases between.

The chain links TRBV7-2 to TRBJ2-6; D is uncertain. This CDR3 comprises 17 residues. The ends were cut back, 1 base at V and 1 base at J, with 11 bases in the middle. Germline lookup yields CDR1 SGHTA and CDR2 FQGNSA. CDR3 residues: CASSLEVSGSGANVLTF. CDR3 bases: TGTGCCAGCAGCTTAGAAGTATCGGGTTCTGGGGCCAACGTCCTGACTTTC.

The rearrangement uses TRBV25-1 and TRBJ2-7, with 9 bases matching TRBD1. The germline V gene has CDR1 MGHDK and CDR2 SYGVNS. The CDR3 runs to 16 residues. Losses at the gene ends were 4 bases for V and 4 bases for J; bases not matched to a gene: 11. The CDR3 nucleotides are TGTGCCAGCAGTGGGACAGGGGTGCGTGAATGGTACGAGCAGTACTTC. This codes for CASSGTGVREWYEQYF.

The sample holds one count of this clone. The rearrangement uses TRBV2 and TRBJ1-5; D call uncertain. Trimming removed 7 bases from V and 2 bases from J, with 12 bases in between. This CDR3 region has 14 residues. Germline V gene sequence: CDR1 SNHLY, CDR2 FYNNEI. CDR3 DNA sequence: TGTGCCAGCACTAATGAGGGTGGCAATCAGCCCCAGCATTTT. The encoded protein is CASTNEGGNQPQHF.